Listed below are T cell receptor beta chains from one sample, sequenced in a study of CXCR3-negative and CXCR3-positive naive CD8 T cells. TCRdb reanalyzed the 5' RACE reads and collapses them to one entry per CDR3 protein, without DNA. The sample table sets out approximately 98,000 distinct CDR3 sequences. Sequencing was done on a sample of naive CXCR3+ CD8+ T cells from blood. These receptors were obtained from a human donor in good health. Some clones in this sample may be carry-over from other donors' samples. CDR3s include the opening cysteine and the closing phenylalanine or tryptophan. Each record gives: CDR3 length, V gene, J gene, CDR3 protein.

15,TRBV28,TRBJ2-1,CASSWKIAGDNEQFF
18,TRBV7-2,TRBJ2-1,CASSSNPLGTDRTTEQFF
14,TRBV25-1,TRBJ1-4,CASSEGRGNEKLFF
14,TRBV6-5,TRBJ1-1,CASSPNGENTEAFF
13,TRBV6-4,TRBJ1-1,CASSDGGFAEAFF
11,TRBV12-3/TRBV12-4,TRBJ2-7,CASSERYEQYF
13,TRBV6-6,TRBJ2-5,CASALLAEETQYF
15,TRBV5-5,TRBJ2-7,CASSLSQGAVYEQYF
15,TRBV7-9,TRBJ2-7,CASSLVTPGGYEQYF
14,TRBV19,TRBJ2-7,CASSPGQSLYEQYF
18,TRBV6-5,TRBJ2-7,CASSYSSGTGGARWEQYF
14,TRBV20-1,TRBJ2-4,CSAGAGFAKNIQYF
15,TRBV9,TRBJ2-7,CARSASAGGTYEQYF